The clone carrying this TCR beta chain has just a few counts. The data are from a study of T cell repertoires in cytomegalovirus infection. In TCRdb, the reads were re-called with MiXCR into one record per CDR3 protein. The data contain approximately 550,000 distinct CDR3 sequences, 16% of them seen just once; the ten biggest clones take up more than 20%. Germline V CDR1 and CDR2: KGHSH, LQKENI. CDR3 length: 16 residues. The V end was cut by 4 bases, the J end by 0 bases, with 12 bases between. V gene TRBV18 combines with J gene TRBJ2-2, with D maybe TRBD1 (6 bases). Sequenced input: CD8+ T cells from PBMCs. This TCR was recovered from a human donor in good health (CMV status not recorded). Some clones in this sample may be carry-over from other donors' samples. CDR3 sequence: CASSRRTDANTGELFF. DNA for the CDR3: TGTGCCAGCTCACGACGGACAGACGCGAACACCGGGGAGCTGTTTTTT. Supplemented by reference TRBV18 and TRBJ2-2, the full variable domain reads NAGVMQNPRHLVRRRGQEARLRCSPMKGHSHVYWYRQLPEEGLKFMVYLQKENIIDESGMPKERFSAEFPKEGPSILRIQQVVRGDSAAYFCASSRRTDANTGELFFGEGSRLTVL.